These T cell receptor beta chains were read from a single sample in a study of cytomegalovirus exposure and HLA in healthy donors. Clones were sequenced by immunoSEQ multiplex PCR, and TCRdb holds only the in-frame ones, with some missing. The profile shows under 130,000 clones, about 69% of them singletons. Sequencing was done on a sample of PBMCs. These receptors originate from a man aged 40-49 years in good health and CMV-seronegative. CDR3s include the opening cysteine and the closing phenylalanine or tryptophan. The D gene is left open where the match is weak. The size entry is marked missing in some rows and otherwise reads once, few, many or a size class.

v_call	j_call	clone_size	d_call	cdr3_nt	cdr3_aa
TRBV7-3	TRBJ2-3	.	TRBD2	TGTGCCAGCAGCCCCCTCGGCGGGGGGCCCGAAGATACGCAGTATTTT	CASSPLGGGPEDTQYF
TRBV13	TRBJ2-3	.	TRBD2	TGTGCCAGCAGCGCGCGACTAGCGGGGGGTCGGACGCAGTATTTT	CASSARLAGGRTQYF
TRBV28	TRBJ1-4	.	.	TGTGCCAGCAGCCCGACAGGCGTTAATGAAAAACTGTTTTTT	CASSPTGVNEKLFF
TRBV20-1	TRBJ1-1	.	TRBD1	TGCAGTGCTCCCGAGGGGGCAGAGGCTTTCTTT	CSAPEGAEAFF
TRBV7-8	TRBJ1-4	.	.	TGTGCCAGCAGCTTTGACGGCAGGCGAGCAACTAATGAAAAACTGTTTTTT	CASSFDGRRATNEKLFF
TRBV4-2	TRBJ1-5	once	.	TGTGCCAGCAGCCCGGAGGACTATAGCAATCAGCCCCAGCATTTT	CASSPEDYSNQPQHF
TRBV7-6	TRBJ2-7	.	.	TGTGCCAGCAGCCAGTACAGTGCCTACGAGCAGTACTTC	CASSQYSAYEQYF
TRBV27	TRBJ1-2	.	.	TGTGCCAGCAGTGGACAGATTAACTATGGCTACACCTTC	CASSGQINYGYTF
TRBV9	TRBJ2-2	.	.	TGTGCCAGCAGCGTAGGGCGGCCGAACATCGGGGAGCTGTTTTTT	CASSVGRPNIGELFF
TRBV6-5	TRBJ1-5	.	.	TGTGCCAGCAGATTGGACACCCATAGCAATCAGCCCCAGCATTTT	CASRLDTHSNQPQHF
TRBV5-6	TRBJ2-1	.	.	TGTGCCAGCAGCTTGGTATTGTCGGGGTCAAAATGGGGTGAGCAGTTCTTC	CASSLVLSGSKWGEQFF
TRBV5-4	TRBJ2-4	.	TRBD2	TGTGCCAGCAGCTCGGACCGGGACTACGGAAACATTCAGTACTTC	CASSSDRDYGNIQYF
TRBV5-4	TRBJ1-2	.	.	TGTGCCAGCAGCTTGGGGCAGGGTCCTGGCTACACCTTC	CASSLGQGPGYTF
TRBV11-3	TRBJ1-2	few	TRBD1	TGTGCCAGCAGCCGCCGGACAGGGGGTGGCTACACCTTC	CASSRRTGGGYTF
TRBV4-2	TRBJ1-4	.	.	TGTGCCGGCAGCCAAGGAGTCCCCGGGGTTGAAAAACTGTTTTTT	CAGSQGVPGVEKLFF
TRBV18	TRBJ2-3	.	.	TGTGCCAGCTCACCAGAGGCTGCAGATACGCAGTATTTT	CASSPEAADTQYF
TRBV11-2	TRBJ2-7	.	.	TGTGCCAGCAGCTTAGATCAGGTCTACGAGCAGTACTTC	CASSLDQVYEQYF
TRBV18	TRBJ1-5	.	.	TGTGCCAGCTCACCACTTGACGGGAATCAGCCCCAGCATTTT	CASSPLDGNQPQHF
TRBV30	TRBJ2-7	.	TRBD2	TGTGCCTGGAGTCGGGGGGGTATCTCTTACGAGCAGTACTTC	CAWSRGGISYEQYF
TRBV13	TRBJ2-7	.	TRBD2	TGTGCCAGCAGCTTAGGGGGCGGGAGTCGAGACGAGCAGTACTTC	CASSLGGGSRDEQYF
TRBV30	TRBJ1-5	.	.	TGTGCCTGGAGGGCCCTTGGGAGGGGCGGACAGCCCCAGCATTTT	CAWRALGRGGQPQHF
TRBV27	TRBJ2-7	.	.	TGTGCCAGCAGGCCTCCTGGGGGGTTGGCCTACGAGCAGTACTTC	CASRPPGGLAYEQYF
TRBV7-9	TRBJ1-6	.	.	TGTGCCAGCAGCTTGGGACCGAGGGGGTCACCCCTCCACTTT	CASSLGPRGSPLHF
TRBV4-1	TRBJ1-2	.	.	TGCGCCAGCAGCCAAGTCCCAGGGCCCTCGGTCTATGGCTACACCTTC	CASSQVPGPSVYGYTF
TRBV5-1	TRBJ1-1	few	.	TGCGCCAGCAGCACACAGGCCACGAACACTGAAGCTTTCTTT	CASSTQATNTEAFF
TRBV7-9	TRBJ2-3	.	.	TGTGCCAGCAGCTTGTACGGCCTAGCGTTTAGCACAGATACGCAGTATTTT	CASSLYGLAFSTDTQYF
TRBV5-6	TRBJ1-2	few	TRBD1	TGTGCCAGCAGGGGGACAGGGCCTTATGGCTACACCTTC	CASRGTGPYGYTF
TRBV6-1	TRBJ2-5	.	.	TGTGCCGGGGGGGCACGGACGGCCGGGGCAGAGACCCAGTACTTC	CAGGARTAGAETQYF
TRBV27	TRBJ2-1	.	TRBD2	TGTGCCAGCTTAGCCCCGGGACTAGCGGGAGTGAATCGGTTCTTC	CASLAPGLAGVNRFF
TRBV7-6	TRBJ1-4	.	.	TGTGCCAGCAGCCTCGGGGGGAATGAAAAACTGTTTTTT	CASSLGGNEKLFF
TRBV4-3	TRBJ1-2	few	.	TGCGCCAGCAGCCAAGATGGGGGAGGGGCAGGGTTGTATGGCTACACCTTC	CASSQDGGGAGLYGYTF
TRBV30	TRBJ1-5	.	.	TGTGCCTGGAGTGCTACTACGGGGGGAGCCGGGCATTTT	CAWSATTGGAGHF
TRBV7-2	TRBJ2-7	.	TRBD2	TGTGCCAGCACCAACTTTGGGGGGGCCTACGAGCAGTACTTC	CASTNFGGAYEQYF
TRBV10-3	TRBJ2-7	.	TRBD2	TGTGCCATCATGGGGACTAGCGGAAACTACGAGCAGTACTTC	CAIMGTSGNYEQYF
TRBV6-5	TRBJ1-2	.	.	TGTGCCAGCAGTCGGGTTGGAGGCCCTAACTATGGCTACACCTTC	CASSRVGGPNYGYTF
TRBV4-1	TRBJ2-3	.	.	TGCGCCAGCAGCCAAGAGTACGGGTTGGTATCAGATACGCAGTATTTT	CASSQEYGLVSDTQYF
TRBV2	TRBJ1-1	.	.	TGTGCCAGCAGGTCAGGGACTGAAGCTTTCTTT	CASRSGTEAFF
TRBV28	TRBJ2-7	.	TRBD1	TGTGCCAGCAGTTTCCGGGACAGGGGATTCCGAGCTATGGACGAGCAGTACTTC	CASSFRDRGFRAMDEQYF
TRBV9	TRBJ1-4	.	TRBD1	TGTGCCAGCAGCGTCCGGGACAGCAATGAAAAACTGTTTTTT	CASSVRDSNEKLFF
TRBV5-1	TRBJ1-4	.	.	TGCGCCAGCAGCTTGGCGGGAGCGGGCGGTGAAAAACTGTTTTTT	CASSLAGAGGEKLFF
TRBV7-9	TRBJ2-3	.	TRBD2	TGTGCCAGCAGCCTGATAGCCCGACTAGCTGACACAGATACGCAGTATTTT	CASSLIARLADTDTQYF
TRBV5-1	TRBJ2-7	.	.	TGCGCCAGCAGCTCCATGACAGGATCGATCTACGAGCAGTACTTC	CASSSMTGSIYEQYF
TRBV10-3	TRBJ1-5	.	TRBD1	TGTGCCATCAGCTCGACAGGGTCGAGCAATCAGCCCCAGCATTTT	CAISSTGSSNQPQHF